These 30 T cell receptor beta chains came from one sample sequenced in a study of identical twins. MiXCR was run by TCRdb on the 5' RACE reads, yielding one entry per CDR3 protein. The data contain 700,000 or so distinct CDR3 sequences, 21% of them seen just once; the ten biggest clones take up roughly 4%. These data were also filed under a second study, of T cells expressing NK-cell markers.

The sample consisted of PBMCs. The receptors originated from a woman aged 18-30 years in good health.

This clonotype was seen more than once but under ten times. The genes are TRBV5-1 and TRBJ2-7; 10 bases fit TRBD2. Germline CDR1 and CDR2: SGHRS and YFSETQ. With V trimmed by 4 bases and J by 2 bases, 12 bases remained unmatched. The length of the CDR3 is 17 residues. The CDR3 DNA reads as TGCGCCAGCAGCACGGCGGCTAGCGGGGGCCATACCTACGAGCAGTACTTC. It specifies CASSTAASGGHTYEQYF. The whole variable domain, filled in from reference TRBV5-1 and TRBJ2-7, reads KAGVTQTPRYLIKTRGQQVTLSCSPISGHRSVSWYQQTPGQGLQFLFEYFSETQRNKGNFPGRFSGRQFSNSRSEMNVSTLELGDSALYLCASSTAASGGHTYEQYFGPGTRLTVT.

This chain uses TRBV3-1 with TRBJ2-7; the match to TRBD2 covers 7 bases. The germline V gene encodes CDR1 LGHDT and CDR2 YNNKEL (reference sequence). The CDR3 runs 17 residues. Trimming took 0 bases from V and 3 from J; bases not matched to a gene: 11. The CDR3 reads CASSQDAAGDAYYEQYF. The CDR3 DNA follows: TGTGCCAGCAGCCAAGATGCCGCGGGGGATGCATACTACGAGCAGTACTTC.

This chain connects TRBV29-1 to TRBJ1-2, with D possibly being TRBD1 (5 bases). CDR3 length: 14 amino acids. Germline assignment: CDR1 SQVTM and CDR2 ANQGSEA. V was clipped by 7 bases and J by 3 bases, with 18 bases between them. The CDR3 DNA reads as TGCAGCGCCACACACAGAGGGGTGGACTATGGCTACACCTTC. As protein: CSATHRGVDYGYTF.

The chain combines TRBV5-1 with TRBJ2-1; the D gene could be TRBD1 or TRBD2 (5 bases each). The CDR3 totals 15 residues. Germline V lookup: CDR1 SGHRS, CDR2 YFSETQ. Trimming pared 0 bases from V and 12 bases from J, leaving 19 bases between. The CDR3 DNA sequence: TGCGCCAGCAGCTTGGGAGGGGACCCCATACTGGGGCAGTTCTTC. This codes for CASSLGGDPILGQFF.

This clonotype was seen ten or more times. The chain joins TRBV12-3 or TRBV12-4 to TRBJ1-2; unclear D gene. Deletions cut 3 bases from V and 4 bases from J, with 12 bases between. The CDR3 runs to 14 residues. This CDR3 reads CASSLLPGVYGYTF. DNA for the CDR3: TGTGCCAGCAGTTTGTTACCTGGGGTCTATGGCTACACCTTC.

This chain uses TRBV15 with TRBJ2-7, with 9 bases matching TRBD1. CDR3 length equals 16 residues. The germline gives CDR1 LNHNV, CDR2 YYDKDF (reference sequence). Trimming removed 4 bases from V and 2 bases from J; junction bases left unmatched: 9. This chain's CDR3 is CATSTRQGGRTYEQYF. Here the CDR3 DNA reads TGTGCCACCAGCACCCGACAGGGGGGGAGAACCTACGAGCAGTACTTC.

This clonotype was detected a few times. The genes are TRBV4-2 and TRBJ2-1, with D perhaps matching TRBD2 (7 bases). Trimming shortened V by 0 bases and J by 6 bases, and 15 bases separated the two germline ends. Germline V gene data show CDR1 as LGHNA and CDR2 as YNFKEQ. This CDR3 contains 16 residues. The CDR3 spells CASSQEAGGTTNEQFF. As DNA, the CDR3 is TGTGCCAGCAGCCAAGAAGCCGGGGGGACAACCAATGAGCAGTTCTTC.

The chain carries TRBV7-2 and TRBJ2-1, with D hard to call. CDR1 and CDR2 from the germline V gene are SGHTA and FQGNSA. CDR3 length: 11 amino acids. Trimming cost V 5 bases and J 10 bases, with 9 bases left between them. CDR3 in amino acids: CASSTRVEQFF. Written as DNA, the CDR3 is TGTGCCAGCAGCACCAGAGTCGAGCAGTTCTTC.

This CDR3 reads CASSLRVGPGELFF. The CDR3 DNA sequence: TGTGCCAGCAGCTTGAGAGTCGGCCCCGGGGAGCTGTTTTTT. This chain connects TRBV7-6 to TRBJ2-2; D not resolved. Trimming stripped 3 bases from V and 6 bases from J, with 11 bases between. Germline V lookup: CDR1 SGHVS, CDR2 FNYEAQ. The CDR3 has 14 residues.

This rearrangement joins TRBV6-5 to TRBJ2-1; no clear D gene. Germline values: CDR1 MNHEY, CDR2 SVGAGI. The V end lost 4 bases, the J end lost 5 bases, and 15 bases lay between the germline ends. This CDR3 is 15 amino acids long. The CDR3 region has the DNA TGTGCCAGCAGTTCCTACTCGATGTTAAACAATGAGCAGTTCTTC. Its translation: CASSSYSMLNNEQFF.

The rearrangement uses TRBV18 and TRBJ2-1; TRBD2 might be the D (5 bases). Germline CDR1 and CDR2: KGHSH and LQKENI. Trimming removed 3 bases at V and 9 bases at J, with 18 bases between. This CDR3 comprises 15 residues. In DNA form, the CDR3 reads TGTGCCAGCTCACCTGAGGACTCAAGGCACGGTGAGCAGTTCTTC. Amino acids: CASSPEDSRHGEQFF.

This chain's CDR3 is CASSEQTGRANEQFF. The DNA of the CDR3 is TGTGCCAGCAGTGAACAAACCGGGAGGGCGAATGAGCAGTTCTTC. The chain recombines TRBV6-1 with TRBJ2-1; 8 bases match TRBD2. The CDR3 consists of 15 residues. Losses at the gene ends were 2 bases for V and 7 bases for J; bases not matched to a gene: 7. Germline CDR1 MNHNS, CDR2 SASEGT.

This clonotype was counted between two and nine times. The chain carries TRBV12-3 or TRBV12-4 and TRBJ2-1; TRBD2 agrees at 10 bases. CDR3 length: 14 residues. The junction had 1 base not matched to a gene; V was cut back by 3 bases and J by 5 bases. The CDR3 region is CASSFGTSDNEQFF. CDR3 coding DNA: TGTGCCAGCAGTTTCGGGACTAGCGACAATGAGCAGTTCTTC.

This clonotype was picked up a small number of times. The V call is TRBV20-1, the J call TRBJ2-7; D not resolved. The CDR3 totals 12 residues. From germline, CDR1 is DFQATT and CDR2 SNEGSKA (reference sequence). Between the trimmed V and J ends, which lost 0 bases and 6 bases, there was a span of 9 bases. The CDR3 loop is CSARDITVEQYF. Here the CDR3 DNA reads TGCAGTGCTAGAGATATCACGGTCGAGCAGTACTTC.

The chain employs TRBV10-1 and TRBJ2-3; weak D call: TRBD2 (6 bases). The CDR3 spans 14 residues. Trimming shortened V by 4 bases and J by 7 bases, and 15 bases separated the two germline ends. CDR1 is WNHNN, CDR2 SYGVQD, per germline (reference sequence). CDR3 residues: CASSGDREPHTQYF. As DNA, the CDR3 is TGCGCCAGCAGTGGGGATCGGGAGCCCCATACGCAGTATTTT.

This clonotype was counted a few times. This sequence joins TRBV10-3 and TRBJ2-1, with D tentatively TRBD1 (6 bases). The CDR3 totals 17 residues. CDR1 ENHRY and CDR2 SYGVKD come from the germline V gene. The V end lost 0 bases, the J end lost 0 bases, and 12 bases lay between the germline ends. CDR3 nucleotides: TGTGCCATCAGTGAGTCTCGAGGCAGGGGCTCCTACAATGAGCAGTTCTTC. Translated: CAISESRGRGSYNEQFF.

This clonotype came up a few times. The rearrangement joins TRBV2 to TRBJ2-7; D might be TRBD1 (6 bases). Germline-derived CDR1 and CDR2 are SNHLY and FYNNEI. The CDR3 runs to 15 residues. V lost 2 bases and J lost 5, with 16 bases in between. CDR3 nucleotides: TGTGCCAGCAGTGAACTGGGCAGGGGCGGCGACGAGCAGTACTTC. It encodes CASSELGRGGDEQYF.

This clonotype was counted a few times. This chain links TRBV10-1 with TRBJ2-1, with D perhaps assigned TRBD1 or TRBD2 (5 bases each). V lost 0 bases and J lost 6, with 9 bases in between. The CDR3 sequence is 14 residues long. Germline V gives CDR1 WNHNN, CDR2 SYGVQD (reference sequence). CDR3 residues: CASSESGPRNEQFF. In nucleotides, the CDR3 is TGCGCCAGCAGTGAGTCGGGACCCCGCAATGAGCAGTTCTTC.

The sample holds a few counts of this clonotype. The V call is TRBV9, the J call TRBJ2-7, with 13 bases fitting TRBD2. The CDR3 is made up of 16 amino acids. The junction had 2 bases not matched to a gene; V was cut back by 0 bases and J by 2 bases. Germline V CDR1 and CDR2: SGDLS, YYNGEE. In DNA form, the CDR3 reads TGTGCCAGCAGCGTAGAGGGGACTAGCGGGACCTACGAGCAGTACTTC. It codes for CASSVEGTSGTYEQYF.

V is TRBV2 and J is TRBJ2-1; D is unresolved. The V gene lost 6 bases and the J gene lost 6 bases, with 18 bases spanning the gap. The V gene's germline CDR1 is SNHLY and CDR2 FYNNEI. The CDR3 runs 15 residues. The CDR3 is CASSLTKAAFNEQFF. CDR3 coding DNA: TGTGCCAGCAGCCTTACTAAAGCTGCCTTCAATGAGCAGTTCTTC.

The rearrangement uses TRBV7-8 and TRBJ2-5; no definite D call. The V end lost 2 bases, the J end lost 0 bases, and 7 bases lay between the germline ends. The CDR3 runs 14 residues. CDR1 is SGHVS and CDR2 is FQNEAQ in the germline V gene. The CDR3 sequence is CASSLFENQETQYF. In DNA, the CDR3 is TGTGCCAGCAGCTTATTTGAGAACCAAGAGACCCAGTACTTC.

This clonotype showed up just a few times. V is TRBV7-9 and J is TRBJ2-5; 8 bases fit TRBD2. The CDR3 runs 16 residues. Germline CDR1 reads SEHNR; CDR2 reads FQNEAQ (reference sequence). V trimming: 0 bases; J trimming: 1 base; junction bases outside the gene matches: 4. The chain's CDR3 is CASSLALAGSQETQYF. The CDR3 DNA reads as TGTGCCAGCAGCTTAGCCCTAGCGGGTAGCCAAGAGACCCAGTACTTC.

V is TRBV29-1 and J is TRBJ2-5, with TRBD2 identical over 8 bases. The germline V gene encodes CDR1 SQVTM and CDR2 ANQGSEA. The CDR3 loop spans 14 amino acids. Trimming at V came to 3 bases and at J to 4 bases, leaving 7 bases not matched to a gene. The CDR3 is CSVEAGGLRETQYF. CDR3 nucleotide sequence: TGCAGCGTTGAGGCGGGGGGTTTACGAGAGACCCAGTACTTC.

The chain combines TRBV11-2 with TRBJ2-5; perhaps TRBD1 as D (6 bases). The CDR3 extends over 14 amino acids. The germline V gene has CDR1 SGHAT and CDR2 FQNNGV. V lost 4 bases, J lost 2 bases, and 11 bases lay in between. The CDR3 DNA reads as TGTGCCAGCAGCTCCGGGACAAGACAAGAGACCCAGTACTTC. It specifies CASSSGTRQETQYF.

For this clonotype: A read error may be the cause here, since a much bigger clone is one base away. The chain carries TRBV4-3 and TRBJ2-7; the D call may be TRBD1 or TRBD2 (5 bases each). CDR3 length: 14 amino acids. The V end lost 5 bases, the J end lost 6 bases, and 17 bases lay between the germline ends. In germline, CDR1 is LGHNA, CDR2 YSLEER. In nucleotides, the CDR3 is TGCGCCAGCAGCTGGGACGGCGAAAGAGGCGAGCAGTACTTC. This gives the protein CASSWDGERGEQYF.

This clonotype occurred a few times. V usage is TRBV6-5 and J usage is TRBJ2-6; D might be TRBD1 (5 bases). This CDR3 comprises 16 residues. Trimming cost V 2 bases and J 0 bases, with 8 bases left between them. Germline V CDR1 and CDR2: MNHEY, SVGAGI. In DNA form, the CDR3 reads TGTGCCAGCAGTTACGCAGGGAACTCTGGGGCCAACGTCCTGACTTTC. Translated: CASSYAGNSGANVLTF.

V is TRBV10-3 and J is TRBJ2-5; TRBD1 is a possible D gene (6 bases). Trimming stripped 2 bases from V and 5 bases from J, with 21 bases between. CDR3 length: 17 amino acids. Germline V lookup: CDR1 ENHRY, CDR2 SYGVKD. In nucleotides, the CDR3 is TGTGCCATCAGTGAGGGCCAGGGGCTCGCCTTGTGGGAGACCCAGTACTTC. Its protein product is CAISEGQGLALWETQYF.

This clonotype was observed a handful of times. The genes are TRBV10-3 and TRBJ2-1, with TRBD2 as a possible D gene (5 bases). Germline loops: CDR1 ENHRY, CDR2 SYGVKD. The ends were cut back, 6 bases at V and 15 bases at J, with 21 bases in the middle. CDR3 length: 13 amino acids. For the CDR3, the DNA is TGTGCCATCAGCCAAACGGACGGGGTGAGCACGTTCTTC. Translation: CAISQTDGVSTFF.

The chain carries TRBV6-1 and TRBJ1-1; no reliable D call. Deletions cut 6 bases from V and 1 base from J, with 9 bases between. The CDR3 contains 13 residues. Germline-derived CDR1 and CDR2 are MNHNS and SASEGT. CDR3 DNA sequence: TGTGCCAGCAGCTTCACACAGAACACTGAAGCTTTCTTT. This codes for CASSFTQNTEAFF.

V usage is TRBV6-1 and J usage is TRBJ1-2; 8 bases map to TRBD1. Germline-derived CDR1 and CDR2 are MNHNS and SASEGT. This CDR3 contains 16 residues. With 4 bases clipped from V and 4 bases from J, the junction kept 11 bases outside the gene matches. The CDR3 here is CASSAMRTGGSYGYTF. DNA for the CDR3: TGTGCCAGCAGTGCCATGAGAACAGGGGGTAGCTATGGCTACACCTTC.